This TCR beta chain was documented in a study of shared clonotypes between healthy human individuals (TCRdb year 2020). Study-level background: A couple of women and a few men aged 18 to 49 years were included in the cohort. To increase sequencing depth and limit assay-specific biases, TCR repertoire library preparation and sequencing were carried out by different laboratories using diverse techniques. Each donor's leukapheresis produced roughly between about 0.8 and 10 billion PBMCs. For each donor, CD4 naive and CD4 memory were each run on three plates, CD8 naive on two plates, and CD8 memory on one plate. To estimate repertoire size and how much clonotype sharing occurs between individuals, the study deeply sequenced the blood TCR repertoires of 5 or 6 healthy adults. What the study reported, not specific to this receptor: Only blood was sampled, and tissue TCR repertoires likely differ from those in blood. Across four donors, 4.5% to 6.5% of naive CD4, roughly 3.5% of naive CD8, approximately 2.5% of memory CD4, and approximately 0.4% of memory CD8 clonotypes were shared. Naive subsets generally had larger estimated clonotype richness than memory subsets. Because the study included a small number of donors, the genetic and exposure-history diversity represented was limited. Incomplete sequencing was indicated by rarefaction of sorted-subset datasets, despite the large sequencing depth. Clonotypes shared by all four sorted-subset donors showed higher generation probabilities than non-shared clonotypes. Pairwise subsampling led to the expectation that sequencing depth would affect the degree of clonotype sharing among donors.

The germline V gene (reference sequence) supplies CDR1 LNHDA and CDR2 SQIVND. Trimming costs V 5 bases and J 4 bases, and their ends lie 10 bases apart. The CDR3 starts with the cysteine, ends with the phenylalanine, and has 13 residues. The DNA shown is the 39-base CDR3, in frame from base 1. CD8 naive samples were obtained by positive selection for CCR7 among CD45RO-negative cells, yielding a CD45RA+CCR7+ population from which TemRA cells were excluded. The donors were healthy, HIV-negative adults with no recently reported acute infections or vaccinations. Every donor was a Caucasian adult residing in Nashville, Tennessee, USA. After blood collection by leukapheresis, PBMCs were isolated using Ficoll-Histopaque density gradient centrifugation and then cryopreserved in the vapor phase of liquid nitrogen. Purity and quantity of every magnetically sorted T cell population were checked by analytical flow cytometry. Genomic DNA was isolated from every sorted fraction and measured by UV absorbance on a Nanodrop 2000c.

Using the deep immunoSEQ assay, TCR CDR3 regions were amplified from genomic DNA by multiplex PCR. Genomic DNA extracted from each cell subset was distributed evenly over all wells of several immunoSEQ 96-well plates, and each plate served as one replicate. For sorted subsets, 200 to 250 ng genomic DNA, equal to tens of thousands of T cell genomes, was loaded into each replicate PCR. Purified libraries were quantified with a Qubit 3.0 fluorometer, sized on a Bioanalyzer 2100, and re-quantified with the KAPA Library Quantification kit. A separate single-read 150-cycle Illumina NextSeq 550 flow cell was used to sequence each immunoSEQ 96-well plate. The authors' analysis ran thus. Because only junctional sequences without quality scores were contained in the immunoSEQ output, filtering matching that applied to full-length reads could not be performed. Sequences were annotated with PyIR, a Python wrapper for IgBLAST v1.9, and V/J genes and CDR3 were assigned using IMGT germline references. Reads were filtered out if the reads had weak V/J assignments (E-value above 1e-6), no CDR3, stop codons, out-of-frame junctions, or ambiguous translated residues. A V3J clonotype was defined by an identical inferred V gene, J gene, and CDR3 amino acid sequence. Percentage overlap between repertoires was computed as shared unique clonotypes divided by the size of the smaller repertoire. Three approaches were used to assess repertoire richness: RTK rarefaction, the Chao1 estimator, and Recon v2.1 estimates of unobserved clonotypes. Generation probabilities for all TCRbeta clonotypes obtained by the gDNA method from several donors were computed using OLGA. TCRdb re-hosts the immuneACCESS table, in-frame sequences only. Its copies lack some clones; in the studies checked, an unresolved V gene accounts for under half of them, and the cause for the rest is not known. V, J and clone size are those of that table, while D and trimming were read from the DNA. Across this sample there are some 600,000 clones, with roughly 96% seen only once. In total, the top ten clones hold more than 0.085% of the sample.

To note about this clone: Which antigen it targets is not known. Base qualities are missing; no much larger clone stands one base away.

The receptor was derived from a woman in her twenties or thirties in good health. The sequenced sample was naive CD8+ T cells sorted from blood. The cell subset or site label, read with the paper, signifies: CD45RA+CCR7+. The chain was built from TRBV19 and TRBJ2-3, and TRBD2 may be the D gene, going by 5 matching bases. The DNA is TGTGCCAGTAGTGAACGGGGATCAGATACGCAGTATTTT. This is translated as CASSERGSDTQYF.